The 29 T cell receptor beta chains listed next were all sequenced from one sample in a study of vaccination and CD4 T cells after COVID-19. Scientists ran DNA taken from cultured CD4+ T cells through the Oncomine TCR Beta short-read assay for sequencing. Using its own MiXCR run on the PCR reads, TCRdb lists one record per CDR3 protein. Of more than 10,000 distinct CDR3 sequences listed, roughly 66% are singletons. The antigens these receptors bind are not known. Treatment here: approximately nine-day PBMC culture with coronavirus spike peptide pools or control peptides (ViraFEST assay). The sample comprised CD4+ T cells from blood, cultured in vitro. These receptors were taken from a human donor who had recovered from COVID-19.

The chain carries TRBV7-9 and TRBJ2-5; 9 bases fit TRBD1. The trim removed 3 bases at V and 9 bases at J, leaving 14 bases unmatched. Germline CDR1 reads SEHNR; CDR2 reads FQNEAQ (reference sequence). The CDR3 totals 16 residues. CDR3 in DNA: TGTGCCAGCAGCTTTACCGGGACAGGGAAGTGGGCGGCCCAGTACTTC. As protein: CASSFTGTGKWAAQYF.

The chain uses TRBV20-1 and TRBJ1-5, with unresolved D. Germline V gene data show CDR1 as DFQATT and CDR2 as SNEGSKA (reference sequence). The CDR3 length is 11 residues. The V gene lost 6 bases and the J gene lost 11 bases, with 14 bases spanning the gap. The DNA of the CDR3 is TGCAGTGCCCCAAAACTAGATGCCCAGCATTTT. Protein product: CSAPKLDAQHF.

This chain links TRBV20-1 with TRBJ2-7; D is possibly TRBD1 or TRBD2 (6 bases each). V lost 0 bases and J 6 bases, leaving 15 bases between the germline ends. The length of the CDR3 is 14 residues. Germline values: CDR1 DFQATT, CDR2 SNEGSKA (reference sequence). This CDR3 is CSARDKGRGGEQYF. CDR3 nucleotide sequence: TGCAGTGCTAGAGATAAGGGCAGGGGAGGCGAGCAGTACTTC.

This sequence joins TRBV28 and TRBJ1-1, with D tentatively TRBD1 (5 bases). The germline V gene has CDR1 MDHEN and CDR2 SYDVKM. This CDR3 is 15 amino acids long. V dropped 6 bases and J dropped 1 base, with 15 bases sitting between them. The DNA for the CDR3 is TGTGCCAGCAGCACGGGGGGGGGAGGGAACACTGAAGCTTTCTTT. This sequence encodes CASSTGGGGNTEAFF.

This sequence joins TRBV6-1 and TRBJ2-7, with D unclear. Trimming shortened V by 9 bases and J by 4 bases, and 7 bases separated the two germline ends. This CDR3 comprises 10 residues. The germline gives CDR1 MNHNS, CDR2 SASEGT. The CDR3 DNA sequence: TGTGCCAGGAAGGGTTACGAGCAGTACTTC. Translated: CARKGYEQYF.

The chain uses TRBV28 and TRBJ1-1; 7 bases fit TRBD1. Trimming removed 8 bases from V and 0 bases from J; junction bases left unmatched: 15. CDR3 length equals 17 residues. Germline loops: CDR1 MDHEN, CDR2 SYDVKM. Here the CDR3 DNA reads TGTGCCAGCCACACCAGGGGCAGGGGGGTAATGAACACTGAAGCTTTCTTT. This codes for CASHTRGRGVMNTEAFF.

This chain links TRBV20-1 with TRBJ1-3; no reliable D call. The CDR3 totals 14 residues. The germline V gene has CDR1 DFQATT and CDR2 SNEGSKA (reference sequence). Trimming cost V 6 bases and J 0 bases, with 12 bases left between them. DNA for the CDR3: TGCAGTGCCCGGAAACAGAGCTCTGGAAACACCATATATTTT. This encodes CSARKQSSGNTIYF.

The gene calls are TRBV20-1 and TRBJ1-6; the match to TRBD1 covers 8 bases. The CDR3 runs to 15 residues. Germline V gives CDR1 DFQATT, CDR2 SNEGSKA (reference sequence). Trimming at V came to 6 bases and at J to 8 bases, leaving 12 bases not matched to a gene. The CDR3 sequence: CSAEVQGQVYSPLHF. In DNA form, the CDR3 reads TGCAGTGCCGAAGTCCAGGGACAGGTTTATTCACCCCTCCACTTT.

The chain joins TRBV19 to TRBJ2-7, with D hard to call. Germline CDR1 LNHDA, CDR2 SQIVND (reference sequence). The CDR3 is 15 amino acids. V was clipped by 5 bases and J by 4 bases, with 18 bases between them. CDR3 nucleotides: TGTGCCAGTAGTGCCCAGCCCGGCGAGTTTTACGAGCAGTACTTC. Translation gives CASSAQPGEFYEQYF.

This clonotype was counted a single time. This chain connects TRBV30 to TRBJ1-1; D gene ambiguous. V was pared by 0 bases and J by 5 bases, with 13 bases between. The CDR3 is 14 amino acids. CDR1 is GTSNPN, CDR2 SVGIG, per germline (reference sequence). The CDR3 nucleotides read TGTGCCTGGAGTGTTTACAGCAAGCGGACTGAAGCTTTCTTT. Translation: CAWSVYSKRTEAFF.

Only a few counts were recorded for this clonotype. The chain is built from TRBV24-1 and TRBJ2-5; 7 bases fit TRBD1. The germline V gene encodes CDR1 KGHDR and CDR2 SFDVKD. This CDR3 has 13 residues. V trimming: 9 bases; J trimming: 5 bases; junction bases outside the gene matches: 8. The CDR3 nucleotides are TGTGCCACCGACAGGGCTTCGGGGGAGACCCAGTACTTC. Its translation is CATDRASGETQYF.

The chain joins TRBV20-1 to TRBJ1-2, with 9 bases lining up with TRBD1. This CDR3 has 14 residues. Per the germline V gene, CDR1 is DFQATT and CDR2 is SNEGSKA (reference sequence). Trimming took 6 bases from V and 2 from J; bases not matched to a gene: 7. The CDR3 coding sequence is TGCAGTGCGGATAAACAGGGGGCGAACTATGGCTACACCTTC. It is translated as CSADKQGANYGYTF.

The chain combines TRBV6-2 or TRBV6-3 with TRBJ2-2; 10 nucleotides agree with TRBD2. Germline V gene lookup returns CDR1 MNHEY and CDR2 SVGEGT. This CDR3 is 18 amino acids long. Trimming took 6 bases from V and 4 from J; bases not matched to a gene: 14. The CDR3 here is CASRLTGLAVRSTGELFF. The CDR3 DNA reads TGTGCCAGCAGGCTCACAGGACTAGCGGTCCGAAGCACCGGGGAGCTGTTTTTT.

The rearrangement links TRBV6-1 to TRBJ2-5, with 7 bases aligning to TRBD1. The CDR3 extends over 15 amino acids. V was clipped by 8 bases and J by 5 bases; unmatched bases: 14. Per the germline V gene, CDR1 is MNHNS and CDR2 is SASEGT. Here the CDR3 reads CASFNPNRGEETQYF. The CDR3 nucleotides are TGTGCCAGCTTCAACCCTAACAGGGGAGAGGAGACCCAGTACTTC.

The CDR3 protein is CASSSGQGPDQPQHF. DNA of the CDR3: TGTGCCAGCAGCTCAGGACAGGGGCCCGATCAGCCCCAGCATTTT. J is TRBJ1-5 and V is TRBV6-1; 9 nucleotides align to TRBD1. This CDR3 spans 15 amino acids. V lost 6 bases to trimming and J lost 5 bases; unmatched junction nucleotides: 8. CDR1 is MNHNS, CDR2 SASEGT, per germline.

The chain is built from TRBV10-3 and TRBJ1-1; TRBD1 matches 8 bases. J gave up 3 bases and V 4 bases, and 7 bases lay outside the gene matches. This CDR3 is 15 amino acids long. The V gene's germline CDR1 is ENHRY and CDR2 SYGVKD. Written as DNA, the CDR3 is TGTGCCATCAGTGGACAGGGGCTCAGGGACACTGAAGCTTTCTTT. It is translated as CAISGQGLRDTEAFF.

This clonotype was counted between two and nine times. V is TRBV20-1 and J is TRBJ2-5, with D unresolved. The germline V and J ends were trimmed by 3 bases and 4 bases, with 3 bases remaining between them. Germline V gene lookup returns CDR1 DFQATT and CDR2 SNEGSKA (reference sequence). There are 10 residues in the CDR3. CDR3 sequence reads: CSARAETQYF. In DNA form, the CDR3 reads TGCAGTGCTAGGGCAGAGACCCAGTACTTC.

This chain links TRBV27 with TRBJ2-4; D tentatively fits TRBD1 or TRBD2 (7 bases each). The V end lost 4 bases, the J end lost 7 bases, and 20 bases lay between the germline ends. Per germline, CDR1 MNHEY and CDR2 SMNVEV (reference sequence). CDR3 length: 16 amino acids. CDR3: CASSSAGGGMRNIQYF. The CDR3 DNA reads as TGTGCCAGCAGTTCGGCAGGGGGGGGCATGAGGAACATTCAGTACTTC.

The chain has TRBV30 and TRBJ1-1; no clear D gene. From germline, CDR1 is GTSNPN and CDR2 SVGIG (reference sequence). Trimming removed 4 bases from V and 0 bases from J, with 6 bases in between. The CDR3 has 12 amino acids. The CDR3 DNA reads TGTGCCTGGATCAGGATGAACACTGAAGCTTTCTTT. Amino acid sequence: CAWIRMNTEAFF.

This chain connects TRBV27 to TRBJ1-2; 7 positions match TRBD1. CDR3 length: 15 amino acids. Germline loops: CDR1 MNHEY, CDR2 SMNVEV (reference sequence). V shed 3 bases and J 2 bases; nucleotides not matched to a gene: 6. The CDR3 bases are TGTGCCAGCAGTTTGACTTCGACAGGGAACTATGGCTACACCTTC. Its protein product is CASSLTSTGNYGYTF.

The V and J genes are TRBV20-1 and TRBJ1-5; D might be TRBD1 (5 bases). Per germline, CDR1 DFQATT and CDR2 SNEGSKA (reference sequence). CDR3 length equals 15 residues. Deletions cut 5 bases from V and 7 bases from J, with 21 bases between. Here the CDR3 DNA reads TGCAGTGCTTTCCGGGACCGCCGGGGAGGGCAGCCCCAGCATTTT. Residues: CSAFRDRRGGQPQHF.

Here the CDR3 reads CASSHRGRVPEAFF. Written as DNA, the CDR3 is TGTGCCAGCAGCCACAGGGGGCGCGTCCCTGAAGCTTTCTTT. The chain carries TRBV6-1 and TRBJ1-1, with 9 positions matching TRBD1. The CDR3 has 14 residues. The V gene end was trimmed by 6 bases and the J gene end by 6 bases; junction bases not matched to a gene: 8. Per the germline V gene, CDR1 is MNHNS and CDR2 is SASEGT.

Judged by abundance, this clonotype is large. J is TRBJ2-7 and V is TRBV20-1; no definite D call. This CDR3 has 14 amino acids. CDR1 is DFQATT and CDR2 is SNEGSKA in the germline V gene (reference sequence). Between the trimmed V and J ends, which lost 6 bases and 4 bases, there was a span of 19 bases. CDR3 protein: CSANINLILYEQYF. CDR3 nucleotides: TGCAGTGCCAATATAAACCTAATCCTGTACGAGCAGTACTTC.

The CDR3 loop is CATRGGRDNEQFF. The CDR3 DNA reads TGTGCCACCCGCGGGGGGAGAGACAATGAGCAGTTCTTC. The chain is built from TRBV24-1 and TRBJ2-1, with 8 bases lining up with TRBD2. The germline V gene encodes CDR1 KGHDR and CDR2 SFDVKD. V shed 9 bases, J shed 5 bases, and the junction held 5 bases outside the gene matches. The CDR3 spans 13 residues.

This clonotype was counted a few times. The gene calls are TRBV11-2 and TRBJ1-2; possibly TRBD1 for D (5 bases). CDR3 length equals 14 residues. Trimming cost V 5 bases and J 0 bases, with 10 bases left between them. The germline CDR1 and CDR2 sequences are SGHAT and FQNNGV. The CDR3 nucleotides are TGTGCCAGCAGCGGGGGACCAGCTAACTATGGCTACACCTTC. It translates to CASSGGPANYGYTF.

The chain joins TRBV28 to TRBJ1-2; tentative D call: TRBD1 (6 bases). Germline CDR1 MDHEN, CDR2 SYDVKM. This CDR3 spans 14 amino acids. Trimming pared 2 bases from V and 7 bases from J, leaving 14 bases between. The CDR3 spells CASSLGRQGGGYTF. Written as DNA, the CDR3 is TGTGCCAGCAGTTTAGGCAGACAAGGGGGTGGCTACACCTTC.

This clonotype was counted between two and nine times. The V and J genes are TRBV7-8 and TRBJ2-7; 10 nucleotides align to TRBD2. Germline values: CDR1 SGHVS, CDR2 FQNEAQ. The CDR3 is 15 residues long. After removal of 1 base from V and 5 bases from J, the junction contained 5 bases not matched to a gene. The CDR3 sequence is CASSLGSGRSHEQYF. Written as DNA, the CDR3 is TGTGCCAGCAGCTTAGGTAGCGGGAGGTCCCACGAGCAGTACTTC.

The CDR3 sequence is CASSLGQLLEQYF. The CDR3 region has the DNA TGTGCCAGCAGCTTAGGACAGCTTCTCGAGCAGTACTTC. The chain uses TRBV11-2 and TRBJ2-7, with D maybe TRBD1 (5 bases). Germline values: CDR1 SGHAT, CDR2 FQNNGV. CDR3 size: 13 residues. The V and J ends lost 1 base and 6 bases respectively, with 10 bases between them.

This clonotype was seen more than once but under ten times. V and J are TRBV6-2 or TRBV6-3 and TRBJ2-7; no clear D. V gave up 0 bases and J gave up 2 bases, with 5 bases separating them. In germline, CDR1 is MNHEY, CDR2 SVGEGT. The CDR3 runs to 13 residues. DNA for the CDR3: TGTGCCAGCAGTTACTCGTTTCCCTACGAGCAGTACTTC. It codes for CASSYSFPYEQYF.